These 3 T cell receptor beta chains came from one sample sequenced in a study of blood T cell repertoires in COVID-19 (dated by TCRdb to the early 2020s). Receptors were amplified or captured by the immunoSEQ multiplex PCR assay. TCRdb provides this immuneACCESS table in a form limited to in-frame rearrangements. Some clones are lacking; in checked studies, under half of them reflect an unresolved V gene, and why the rest are absent is not known. In this sample the table shows fewer than 90,000 clones, about 95% of which occur a single time. Roughly 4.7% of the sample belongs to the ten largest clones. The material sequenced was peripheral blood. The receptors here all came from a human donor with active COVID-19. The donor label of this sample is uncertain.

The genes are TRBV14 and TRBJ1-1; D unclear. The V end was cut by 5 bases, the J end by 5 bases, with 9 bases between. In germline, CDR1 is SGHDN, CDR2 FVKESK. This CDR3 comprises 12 residues. CDR3 sequence reads: CASSSRVTEAFF. The CDR3 DNA follows: TGTGCCAGCAGCTCACGGGTTACTGAAGCTTTCTTT.

The V call is TRBV12-3 or TRBV12-4, the J call TRBJ1-1, with D perhaps matching TRBD1 (5 bases). V was trimmed by 5 bases and J by 6 bases, leaving 10 bases between them. This CDR3 contains 12 residues. The CDR3 sequence: CASSRAGAEAFF. The CDR3 nucleotides read TGTGCCAGCAGTCGGGCGGGGGCTGAAGCTTTCTTT.

The rearrangement joins TRBV15 to TRBJ1-5; D call uncertain. The CDR3 spans 15 residues. CDR1 and CDR2 from the germline V gene are LNHNV and YYDKDF (reference sequence). V was trimmed by 1 base and J by 1 base, leaving 8 bases between them. The DNA for the CDR3 is TGTGCCACCAGCAGAGTTCGGGAAAGCAATCAGCCCCAGCATTTT. This translates into CATSRVRESNQPQHF. Based on the CDR3 plus reference TRBV15 and TRBJ1-5, the full variable domain is DAMVIQNPRYQVTQFGKPVTLSCSQTLNHNVMYWYQQKSSQAPKLLFHYYDKDFNNEADTPDNFQSRRPNTSFCFLDIRSPGLGDTAMYLCATSRVRESNQPQHFGDGTRLSIL.